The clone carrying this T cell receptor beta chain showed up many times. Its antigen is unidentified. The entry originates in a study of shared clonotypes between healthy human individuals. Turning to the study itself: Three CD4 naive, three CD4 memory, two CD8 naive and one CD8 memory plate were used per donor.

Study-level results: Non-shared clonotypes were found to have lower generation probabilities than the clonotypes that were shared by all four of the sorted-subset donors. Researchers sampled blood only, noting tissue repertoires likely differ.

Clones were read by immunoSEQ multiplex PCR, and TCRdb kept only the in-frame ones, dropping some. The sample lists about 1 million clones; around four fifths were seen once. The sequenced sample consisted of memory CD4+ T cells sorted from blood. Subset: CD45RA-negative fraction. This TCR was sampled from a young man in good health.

For the CDR3, the DNA is TGCGCCAGCAGCTTGGTCGTGTCGCAGGGCGGTGAAGCTTTCTTT. It is translated as CASSLVVSQGGEAFF. The chain is built from TRBV5-1 and TRBJ1-1, with a weak D call TRBD1 (5 bases). Trimming took 0 bases from V and 7 from J, leaving 16 bases between them. The CDR3 length is 15 residues. Germline V gene data show CDR1 as SGHRS and CDR2 as YFSETQ.